This record concerns one T cell receptor (beta chain) sequence. Its antigen is undetermined. The sample's time point: persistent/refractory GD, antithyroid drugs over 5 years with positive TRAb. PBMC RNA served as the TCR library source. As collected, the peripheral blood samples measured about 8.1 milliliters each and went into EDTA tubes. V lost 6 bases and J lost 4, with 16 bases in between. The CDR3 runs 15 residues. In germline, CDR1 is MDHEN, CDR2 SYDVKM. Construction of TCR beta libraries relied on iRepertoire HTBI primers and on Arm-PCR targeting CDR3 regions. TCRdb called the multiplex PCR reads again in MiXCR, with one record for every CDR3 protein. The sample holds hundreds of thousands of distinct CDR3 sequences, 20% to 25% seen once. This entry is derived from a study of regulatory T cells in long-lasting Graves disease. Study outcomes and limitations: Analysis covered peripheral blood alone, not thyroid tissue. Patients with persistent disease shared 2,741 public clonotypes, outpacing the roughly 1,000 shared by new patients. Persistent disease was characterized by preferential usage of TRBV28, TRBJ1-2 and TRBJ2-5.

V gene TRBV28 combines with J gene TRBJ1-5, with no clear D. The sequence was obtained from a female donor with Graves disease. The material was peripheral blood mononuclear cells (PBMCs), obtained when the disease was refractory, from a patient treated with antithyroid drugs. The CDR3 reads CASSQGQRKNQPQHF. The CDR3 DNA sequence: TGTGCCAGCAGCCAAGGCCAGAGGAAGAATCAGCCCCAGCATTTT.